This T cell receptor beta chain was observed in a study of shared clonotypes between healthy human individuals. Sequenced by immunoSEQ multiplex PCR; TCRdb stores in-frame clones only, minus some. The sample has about 2.2 million clones, about 93% seen once. This clone appeared once. CD45RO-negative, CCR7-selected cells formed the naive CD8 fraction, which excluded terminally differentiated effector memory CD45RA+ cells. The donor cohort consisted entirely of Caucasian adults residing in Nashville, Tennessee. The V segment lost 0 bases and the J segment 0 bases; nucleotides outside the gene matches: 4. The CDR3 consists of 16 residues. CDR1 is PRHDT and CDR2 is FYEKMQ in the germline V gene (reference sequence).

This clonotype originated in a young man in good health. Some clones in this sample may be carry-over from other donors' samples. The specimen sequenced was naive CD8+ T cells from PBMCs. This chain uses TRBV13 with TRBJ1-1, with 7 bases matching TRBD1. The CDR3 reads CASSLGFRGVNTEAFF. CDR3 nucleotides: TGTGCCAGCAGCTTAGGCTTCAGGGGGGTGAACACTGAAGCTTTCTTT.